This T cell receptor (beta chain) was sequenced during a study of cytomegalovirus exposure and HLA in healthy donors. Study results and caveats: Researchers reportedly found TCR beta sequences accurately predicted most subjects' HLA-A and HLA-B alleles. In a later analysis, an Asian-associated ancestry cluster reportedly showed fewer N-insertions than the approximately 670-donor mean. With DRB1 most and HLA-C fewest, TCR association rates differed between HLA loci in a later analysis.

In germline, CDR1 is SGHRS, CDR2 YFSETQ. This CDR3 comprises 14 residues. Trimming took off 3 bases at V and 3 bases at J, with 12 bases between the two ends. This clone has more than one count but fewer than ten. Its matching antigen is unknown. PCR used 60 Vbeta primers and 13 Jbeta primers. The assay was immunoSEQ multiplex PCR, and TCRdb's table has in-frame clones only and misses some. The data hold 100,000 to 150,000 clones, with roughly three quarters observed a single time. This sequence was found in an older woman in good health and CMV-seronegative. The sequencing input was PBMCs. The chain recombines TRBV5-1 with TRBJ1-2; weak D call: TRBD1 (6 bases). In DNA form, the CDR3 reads TGCGCCAGCAGCTCAGGGGATCGGGACTATGGCTACACCTTC. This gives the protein CASSSGDRDYGYTF.